This T cell receptor beta chain was recorded in a study of monozygotic twins with inflammatory bowel disease. This CDR3 has 14 amino acids. Germline V gene data show CDR1 as LNHDA and CDR2 as SQIVND (reference sequence). TCRdb reanalyzed the 5' RACE reads, giving one entry per CDR3 protein sequence and no DNA. The repertoire table contains about 130,000 distinct CDR3 sequences. Concerning this clonotype itself: Antigen: not known.

Study findings and constraints: Possibly reflecting limited power, no difference in repertoire similarity was found between concordant and discordant twins.

The sample taken for sequencing was blood. The chain carries TRBV19 and TRBJ1-1. This clonotype was obtained from a human donor with ulcerative colitis or Crohn's disease, or a healthy co-twin of an affected twin (not recorded which). The CDR3 sequence: CASSWGFMNTEAFF.